One T cell receptor (beta chain) is described in this entry. Its antigen is not known. The V gene lost 4 bases and the J gene lost 4 bases, with 9 bases spanning the gap. Germline CDR1 is SGHTA and CDR2 is FQGTGA. The CDR3 loop spans 13 amino acids. Healthy bone marrow donors made up the cohort. This specimen comes from a study of cytomegalovirus exposure and HLA in healthy donors. Researchers ran the PCR with 60 Vbeta and 13 Jbeta primers. The table came from immunoSEQ multiplex PCR; TCRdb's copy has only in-frame clones and leaves some out. Here the sample spans 210,000 or so clones, approximately 90% being singletons. General study results and limits: Cytomegalovirus status was reportedly diagnosed by the classifier with high specificity and sensitivity.

This clonotype was obtained from a woman younger than 35 in good health and CMV-seronegative. The rearrangement uses TRBV7-3 and TRBJ2-3; D is unresolved. The sample was PBMCs. CDR3 amino acids: CASSSIFADTQYF. DNA of the CDR3: TGTGCCAGCAGCTCTATCTTCGCAGATACGCAGTATTTT.